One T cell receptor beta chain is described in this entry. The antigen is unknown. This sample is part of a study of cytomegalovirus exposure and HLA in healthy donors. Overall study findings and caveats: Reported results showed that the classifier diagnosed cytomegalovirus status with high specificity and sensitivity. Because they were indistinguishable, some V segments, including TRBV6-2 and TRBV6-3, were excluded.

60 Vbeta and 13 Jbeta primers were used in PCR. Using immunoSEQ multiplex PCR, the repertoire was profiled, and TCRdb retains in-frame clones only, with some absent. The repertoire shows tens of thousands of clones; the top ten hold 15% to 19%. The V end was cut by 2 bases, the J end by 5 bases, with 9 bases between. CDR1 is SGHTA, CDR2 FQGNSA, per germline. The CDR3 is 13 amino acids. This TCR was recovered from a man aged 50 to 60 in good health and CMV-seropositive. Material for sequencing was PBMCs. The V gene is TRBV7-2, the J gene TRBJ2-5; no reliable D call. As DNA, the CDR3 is TGTGCCAGCAGCTTAAGTCCGGGTGAGACCCAGTACTTC. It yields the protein CASSLSPGETQYF.